These T cell receptor beta chains were read from a single sample in a study of beta chain features in type 1 diabetes. The assay was immunoSEQ multiplex PCR, and TCRdb's table has in-frame clones only and misses some. The sample shows some 150,000 clones, around 10% of them seen only once. Source material: central memory CD4+ T cells from blood. The receptors shown here come from a man aged 18 to 29 in good health. Each CDR3 is given with its conserved first and last residue. Only some rows state a clone size, as once, few, many or a class for expanded clones.

j_gene: TRBJ1-4
abundance: -
v_gene: TRBV4-3
CDR3aa: CASSQTGTTNEKLFF

j_gene: TRBJ1-6
abundance: -
v_gene: TRBV7-9
CDR3aa: CASSLEYWALHF

j_gene: TRBJ2-3
abundance: few
v_gene: TRBV6-6
CDR3aa: CASSLAGTDTQYF

j_gene: TRBJ2-1
abundance: -
v_gene: TRBV28
CDR3aa: CASYPTSGRKRSGNEQFF

j_gene: TRBJ2-7
abundance: many
v_gene: TRBV7-9
CDR3aa: CASSRGDRGREQYF

j_gene: TRBJ2-5
abundance: many
v_gene: TRBV7-2
CDR3aa: CASSLGQQETQYF

j_gene: TRBJ1-2
abundance: -
v_gene: TRBV28
CDR3aa: CASSGTVYGYTF

j_gene: TRBJ2-1
abundance: few
v_gene: TRBV7-2
CDR3aa: CASSLVTSRRGNEQFF

j_gene: TRBJ2-4
abundance: few
v_gene: TRBV5-6
CDR3aa: CASTLQGLKNIQYF

j_gene: TRBJ2-7
abundance: few
v_gene: TRBV27
CDR3aa: CASSPLGLAGNSYEQYF

j_gene: TRBJ2-1
abundance: few
v_gene: TRBV7-3
CDR3aa: CASSLGTGSSNEQFF

j_gene: TRBJ2-5
abundance: few
v_gene: TRBV7-9
CDR3aa: CASSLRDRAETQYF

j_gene: TRBJ1-1
abundance: few
v_gene: TRBV7-2
CDR3aa: CASGLNTEAFF

j_gene: TRBJ2-3
abundance: few
v_gene: TRBV5-4
CDR3aa: CASSFETSTDTQYF

j_gene: TRBJ2-7
abundance: -
v_gene: TRBV10-3
CDR3aa: CAIRGVAGTSYEQYF

j_gene: TRBJ1-4
abundance: -
v_gene: TRBV9
CDR3aa: CASSAGQGNEKLFF

j_gene: TRBJ1-4
abundance: few
v_gene: TRBV9
CDR3aa: CASSSLTGGVNEKLFF

j_gene: TRBJ1-2
abundance: -
v_gene: TRBV6-5
CDR3aa: CASGLNYGYTF

j_gene: TRBJ2-7
abundance: -
v_gene: TRBV13
CDR3aa: CASSPGALTYEQYF

j_gene: TRBJ1-1
abundance: -
v_gene: TRBV29-1
CDR3aa: CSVEGGTASSSTEAFF

j_gene: TRBJ1-1
abundance: few
v_gene: TRBV12-2
CDR3aa: CASRFEGAEPRLLADEAFF

j_gene: TRBJ2-7
abundance: few
v_gene: TRBV13
CDR3aa: CASSQVPGPLAF

j_gene: TRBJ2-7
abundance: -
v_gene: TRBV4-2
CDR3aa: CASSQVNSIYEQYF

j_gene: TRBJ2-5
abundance: -
v_gene: TRBV6-1
CDR3aa: CASSARKETQYF

j_gene: TRBJ2-3
abundance: many
v_gene: TRBV18
CDR3aa: CASSPPSGGDTQYF

j_gene: TRBJ2-3
abundance: -
v_gene: TRBV9
CDR3aa: CASSYRAFSSTDTQYF

j_gene: TRBJ2-7
abundance: -
v_gene: TRBV2
CDR3aa: CATGRESYEQYF

j_gene: TRBJ2-5
abundance: few
v_gene: TRBV19
CDR3aa: CASSFTQGQETQYF

j_gene: TRBJ2-2
abundance: once
v_gene: TRBV5-1
CDR3aa: CASSQGFTGELFF

j_gene: TRBJ2-3
abundance: -
v_gene: TRBV7-2
CDR3aa: CASSSNRDTQYF

j_gene: TRBJ2-1
abundance: few
v_gene: TRBV11-2
CDR3aa: CASSLALTGTNEQFF

j_gene: TRBJ2-1
abundance: -
v_gene: TRBV7-2
CDR3aa: CASSLAGTSSYNEQFF

j_gene: TRBJ2-3
abundance: -
v_gene: TRBV10-3
CDR3aa: CAISDLDPTDTQYF

j_gene: TRBJ1-5
abundance: few
v_gene: TRBV5-4
CDR3aa: CASSGDRNQPQHF

j_gene: TRBJ2-7
abundance: -
v_gene: TRBV27
CDR3aa: CASSFIPTGGQYF

j_gene: TRBJ1-5
abundance: few
v_gene: TRBV2
CDR3aa: CASMGQAGNQPQHF

j_gene: TRBJ1-1
abundance: few
v_gene: TRBV5-1
CDR3aa: CASSLIRGVGEAEAFF

j_gene: TRBJ2-2
abundance: -
v_gene: TRBV2
CDR3aa: CASTERELTGELFF

j_gene: TRBJ1-2
abundance: few
v_gene: TRBV30
CDR3aa: CAWSRQARGGYTF

j_gene: TRBJ1-1
abundance: few
v_gene: TRBV23-1
CDR3aa: CASSMGREAFF

j_gene: TRBJ2-3
abundance: -
v_gene: TRBV29-1
CDR3aa: CSVEERDTQYF

j_gene: TRBJ2-3
abundance: few
v_gene: TRBV11-3
CDR3aa: CASSLGGSYTDTQYF

j_gene: TRBJ1-2
abundance: -
v_gene: TRBV6-6
CDR3aa: CASRQPNYGYTF

j_gene: TRBJ2-5
abundance: -
v_gene: TRBV5-4
CDR3aa: CASSPDQGETQYF

j_gene: TRBJ2-7
abundance: many
v_gene: TRBV11-1
CDR3aa: CASSLATGWAYEQYF

j_gene: TRBJ2-1
abundance: few
v_gene: TRBV5-4
CDR3aa: CASSLELGTYNEQFF

j_gene: TRBJ2-7
abundance: -
v_gene: TRBV7-8
CDR3aa: CASSLEGAIYEQYF

j_gene: TRBJ2-5
abundance: -
v_gene: TRBV7-2
CDR3aa: CASSLRTKETQYF

j_gene: TRBJ2-3
abundance: many
v_gene: TRBV11-2
CDR3aa: CASSLVLQGSDTQYF

j_gene: TRBJ1-3
abundance: -
v_gene: TRBV5-1
CDR3aa: CASYGEVGNTIYF

j_gene: TRBJ1-2
abundance: -
v_gene: TRBV2
CDR3aa: CASARENYGYTF

j_gene: TRBJ1-2
abundance: -
v_gene: TRBV28
CDR3aa: CASIQPGQEYGYTF